This T cell receptor beta chain was observed in a study of blood T cells in healthy people across ages. PCR was performed a second time for roughly 6 to 12 cycles using a sample-barcoded 5' primer and a J-beta primer mix. MiXCR, run by TCRdb on the 5' RACE reads, gives a single entry per CDR3 protein. Of more than 1.4 million distinct CDR3 sequences in the sample, roughly 45% were seen once. The receptor's source is a woman aged 18-29 years in good health. Material: blood.

The DNA of the CDR3 is TGTGCCAGCAGTGATATGAACACTGAAGCTTTCTTT. Its translation is CASSDMNTEAFF. J is TRBJ1-1 and V is TRBV28; D unresolved. Germline assignment: CDR1 MDHEN and CDR2 SYDVKM. This CDR3 comprises 12 residues. V was shortened by 5 bases and J by 0 bases, with 4 bases between the two germline ends.